Below are 14 T cell receptor beta chains sequenced from a single sample in a study of OX40 agonist ivuxolimab in advanced cancers. Measured with immunoSEQ multiplex PCR; TCRdb has only the in-frame clones, and not every one. Found here are about 62,000 clones, 85% of them singletons; the top ten hold roughly 3.5%. The material sequenced was CD4+ or CD8+ T cells sorted from blood, taken in a trial of the OX40 agonist ivuxolimab. The origin of the receptors is an adult with an advanced solid tumor such as melanoma, head and neck, liver or kidney cancer.

J is TRBJ1-1 and V is TRBV6-5, with unresolved D. The V end was cut by 0 bases, the J end by 4 bases, with 9 bases between. CDR3 length: 14 amino acids. The germline V gene encodes CDR1 MNHEY and CDR2 SVGAGI. This CDR3 reads CASSYSLGSTEAFF. DNA of the CDR3: TGTGCCAGCAGTTACTCGCTTGGGAGCACTGAAGCTTTCTTT.

The chain carries TRBV18 and TRBJ1-5, with D unresolved. V lost 0 bases, J lost 4 bases, and 10 bases lay in between. The CDR3 has 15 amino acids. CDR1 and CDR2 (germline): KGHSH, LQKENI. The DNA for the CDR3 is TGTGCCAGCTCACCACCTCCGGGAACGAATCAGCCCCAGCATTTT. This sequence encodes CASSPPPGTNQPQHF.

V gene TRBV15 combines with J gene TRBJ1-1; D uncertain. Germline V gives CDR1 LNHNV, CDR2 YYDKDF (reference sequence). The CDR3 totals 14 residues. The V gene lost 9 bases and the J gene lost 2 bases, with 16 bases spanning the gap. CDR3 loop: CATSAGGRNTEAFF. CDR3 bases: TGTGCCACTTCGGCAGGAGGGCGTAACACTGAAGCTTTCTTT.

The chain uses TRBV14 and TRBJ2-2; no definite D call. The V end was cut by 0 bases, the J end by 6 bases, with 5 bases between. Germline values: CDR1 SGHDN, CDR2 FVKESK. The CDR3 is 13 residues long. The CDR3 DNA sequence: TGTGCCAGCAGCCAAGAAATGCCCGGGGAGCTGTTTTTT. Residues: CASSQEMPGELFF.

There are a few counts of this clone. The J gene is TRBJ2-7, the V gene TRBV10-3; D is perhaps TRBD1 or TRBD2 (5 bases each). Germline loops: CDR1 ENHRY, CDR2 SYGVKD. Trimming shortened V by 0 bases and J by 2 bases, and 8 bases separated the two germline ends. This CDR3 comprises 14 residues. The CDR3 sequence: CAISESLGAYEQYF. CDR3 coding DNA: TGTGCCATCAGTGAGTCTTTGGGGGCCTACGAGCAGTACTTC.

In DNA form, the CDR3 reads TGCGCCAGCAGCCATGGACGGGACTATTCGTCCGAGCAGTACTTC. Amino acid sequence: CASSHGRDYSSEQYF. The V call is TRBV4-3, the J call TRBJ2-7, with 7 bases identical to TRBD2. Germline CDR1 is LGHNA and CDR2 is YSLEER. Losses at the gene ends were 3 bases for V and 6 bases for J; bases not matched to a gene: 11. The CDR3 contains 15 residues.

The chain employs TRBV7-9 and TRBJ1-5; 7 bases agree with TRBD1. The ends lost 1 base at V and 2 bases at J; junction bases unmatched: 8. This CDR3 has 17 residues. CDR1 and CDR2 from the germline V gene are SEHNR and FQNEAQ (reference sequence). The CDR3 coding sequence is TGTGCCAGCAGCTTAGGGGAAGGACAGGAGGGCAATCAGCCCCAGCATTTT. Its translation: CASSLGEGQEGNQPQHF.

The chain joins TRBV6-6 to TRBJ2-7, with D possibly being TRBD2 (7 bases). The germline V gene has CDR1 MNHNY and CDR2 SVGAGI (reference sequence). V was clipped by 5 bases and J by 5 bases, with 19 bases between them. The CDR3 is 15 residues long. The CDR3 reads CASSQGTTYLHEQYF. The CDR3, as DNA: TGTGCCAGCAGTCAGGGGACTACCTATCTTCACGAGCAGTACTTC.

V usage is TRBV6-5 and J usage is TRBJ1-1; D might be TRBD1 (5 bases). V lost 5 bases, J lost 8 bases, and 18 bases lay in between. The germline CDR1 and CDR2 sequences are MNHEY and SVGAGI. This CDR3 spans 14 amino acids. The CDR3 region is CASSLPGTPGEAFF. In DNA, the CDR3 is TGTGCCAGCAGTCTCCCCGGGACGCCTGGCGAAGCTTTCTTT.

This chain connects TRBV28 to TRBJ1-1, with D perhaps TRBD1 (5 bases). CDR3 length: 13 amino acids. The germline CDR1 and CDR2 sequences are MDHEN and SYDVKM. Trimming removed 4 bases from V and 7 bases from J, with 13 bases in between. Here the CDR3 DNA reads TGTGCCAGCAGTTCAGGGTTGATCATTGAAGCTTTCTTT. It encodes CASSSGLIIEAFF. The full variable domain, with the rest looked up from reference TRBV28 and TRBJ1-1, is DVKVTQSSRYLVKRTGEKVFLECVQDMDHENMFWYRQDPGLGLRLIYFSYDVKMKEKGDIPEGYSVSREKKERFSLILESASTNQTSMYLCASSSGLIIEAFFGQGTRLTVV.

The gene calls are TRBV2 and TRBJ2-2; possible D gene TRBD1, 6 bases. CDR3 length equals 16 residues. Germline V gene sequence: CDR1 SNHLY, CDR2 FYNNEI. The V gene lost 7 bases and the J gene lost 0 bases, with 15 bases spanning the gap. The CDR3 region is CASTGLGHTNTGELFF. In DNA form, the CDR3 reads TGTGCCAGCACCGGACTGGGACATACGAACACCGGGGAGCTGTTTTTT.

This sequence joins TRBV14 and TRBJ2-1, with D perhaps matching TRBD2 (6 bases). The V end was cut by 3 bases, the J end by 7 bases, with 19 bases between. CDR1 SGHDN and CDR2 FVKESK come from the germline V gene. The CDR3 covers 16 residues. CDR3 sequence reads: CASSHIGGLGFNEQFF. CDR3 DNA sequence: TGTGCCAGCAGCCACATTGGGGGACTCGGCTTTAATGAGCAGTTCTTC.

The chain recombines TRBV5-4 with TRBJ2-7; TRBD2 matches 11 bases. V shed 1 base and J 5 bases; nucleotides not matched to a gene: 8. The CDR3 is 16 amino acids. The germline gives CDR1 SGHNT, CDR2 YYREEE (reference sequence). CDR3 sequence reads: CASSLRLSGRGDEQYF. The CDR3 DNA sequence: TGTGCCAGCAGCTTGAGGCTTAGCGGGAGGGGCGACGAGCAGTACTTC.

The chain has TRBV28 and TRBJ1-2; D unclear. Looked up from germline, CDR1 is MDHEN and CDR2 is SYDVKM. Between the trimmed V and J ends, which lost 8 bases and 2 bases, there was a span of 6 bases. This CDR3 contains 11 residues. The CDR3 is CASRSNYGYTF. The CDR3 DNA reads as TGTGCCAGCCGGTCAAACTATGGCTACACCTTC.